Given below is one T cell receptor (beta chain) in context. This clone appeared many times. What this receptor recognizes is not known. The sample holds no much larger clone one base away, and base qualities are not on file. This record comes from a study of siplizumab effects on memory and regulatory T cells (dated by TCRdb to about 2019). Regarding the research as a whole: The study looked at the effect of siplizumab, an anti-CD2 antibody, on alloreactive T-cell subsets in allogeneic mixed lymphocyte reactions made from human PBMCs. Results and caveats for the whole study, not just this receptor: Whether proliferating Tregs from siplizumab cultures actually had suppressive function was not functionally confirmed. Because sequences at frequencies below about 10^-5 were poorly captured, only a minor fraction of alloreactive clones could be mapped back to unstimulated subsets. Siplizumab significantly reduced the cumulative frequency of alloreactive sequences traceable to unstimulated CD4+ memory T cells. Unstimulated naive T cells appeared more diverse than memory T cells, and naive cells seemed to contribute substantially to the alloresponse. About 75-96% of proliferating CD4+ or CD8+ clones could not be given a naive or memory phenotype. Among mappable alloreactive CD4+ clones, the Treg-derived fraction averaged 68.8% with siplizumab versus about 25% in control reactions.

Library preparation was by the immunoSEQ multiplex PCR assay. Some 100,000 TCR templates per sample were assayed by the deep sequencing platform. Genomic DNA extracted from sorted T cells was used for TCRbeta CDR3 sequencing. In the original analysis: Clonal analysis of TCRbeta CDR3 data was done in the R programming language. Comparing unstimulated samples against CFSE-low samples taken after the reaction was how alloreactive CD4+ and CD8+ clones were defined. Alloreactive CD4+ clones were assigned to regulatory or non-regulatory origin by matching sequences to sorted unstimulated Treg and non-Treg repertoires. The clones in this table, taken by TCRdb from immuneACCESS, are in-frame only. Not every clone is retained; where verified, under half of the shortfall comes from an unresolved V gene, and the cause of the rest is unknown. D and trimming come from the DNA, and the V and J calls and clone size come from that table. For this sample there are some 7,700 clones; nearly 70% appear just once. The ten biggest clones cover about 68% of the sample.

In a few donor pairs, further sequencing was done on unstimulated CD8+ naive, CD4+ memory, CD8+ TEMRA, CD4+ naive and CD8+ effector memory subsets. Sorted unstimulated T cells and proliferating T cells recovered from mixed lymphocyte reactions were subjected to TCRbeta CDR3 sequencing. Fresh whole blood from fewer than 12 HLA-typed healthy donors was used to isolate PBMCs. The germline V gene (reference sequence) supplies CDR1 LNHDA and CDR2 SQIVND. The V end loses 1 base and the J end loses 4 bases, and a stretch of 10 bases separates them. From its cysteine to its phenylalanine, the CDR3 spans 14 amino acids. Only the CDR3 portion is preserved as DNA: 42 bases, with reading frame beginning at the first base.

The origin of this receptor is a human donor in good health. This receptor chain uses TRBV19 and TRBJ1-2; the D gene cannot be named for sure. Sequenced material: effector memory CD8+ T cells sorted from blood. In light of the paper, this sample's cell subset or site label describes: unstimulated CD8+ effector memory T cells. The encoded CDR3 is CASSIGHSLYGYTF. The DNA is as follows: TGTGCCAGTAGTATAGGGCACAGCCTCTATGGCTACACCTTC.